This T cell receptor (beta chain) was obtained from a study of human T cells and chemical hapten exposure. Study at large: Small pooled library volume differences chiefly drove per-sample TCR yield variation.

The CDR3 has 14 residues. Germline lookup yields CDR1 DFQATT and CDR2 SNEGSKA (reference sequence). V lost 1 base to trimming and J lost 5 bases, with 11 bases between them. The library tagged each cDNA molecule with unique molecular identifiers. TCRdb passed the RACE reads through MiXCR, listing each CDR3 protein once. The sample lists 75,000 to 80,000 distinct CDR3 sequences; around 9.3% were seen once. This clonotype appeared many times. No antigen is known for it. Regarding time point: healthy volunteer bleed at 6 weeks. Total RNA extraction was carried out from unfractionated whole blood. Study observations and caveats: TCRs above 1 in 1000 frequency stayed constant with DPC sensitization.

Sequencing was done on a sample of whole blood. This chain uses TRBV20-1 with TRBJ2-2; D may be TRBD2 (6 bases). This TCR derives from a female donor in good health. Some clones in this sample may be carry-over from other donors' samples. The CDR3 sequence is CSARGGDGTGELFF. The CDR3 bases are TGCAGTGCTAGAGGGGGGGATGGGACCGGGGAGCTGTTTTTT.